The clone carrying this T cell receptor (beta chain) has a count of ten or more. The antigen remains unidentified. This entry comes from a study of identical twins. TCRdb re-called the 5' RACE reads through MiXCR, storing one row per CDR3 protein. The data hold 450,000 or so distinct CDR3 sequences, with 14% observed a single time. The CDR3 is 13 amino acids. V lost 3 bases, J lost 1 base, and 7 bases lay in between. CDR1 and CDR2 from the germline V gene are SGHRS and YFSETQ. Notes on the study in general: Cord blood's abundant beta clonotypes had fewer insertions, unlike memory repertoires. Twin pairs had excess sharing that was weaker in beta out-of-frame sequences.

These same records also appear under a second study, on yellow fever vaccine responses in identical twins. From that report: Twins' T cell vaccine responses reportedly looked partly convergent, partly personalized.

The chain links TRBV5-1 to TRBJ1-1; D is undetermined. The clonotype originates from a woman younger than 35 in good health. The sample consisted of CD4+ T cells sorted from blood. The CDR3 sequence: CASSYYRNTEAFF. DNA of the CDR3: TGCGCCAGCAGCTATTACCGGAACACTGAAGCTTTCTTT.